A single sample gave rise to the 32 T cell receptor beta chains below, sequenced in a study of CD8 T cells in Susac syndrome. Random hexamers were used to reverse transcribe roughly 0.5 to 1 ug of RNA. TCRdb redid the calling of the immunoSEQ multiplex PCR reads with MiXCR, one entry per CDR3 protein. The repertoire consists of about 160,000 distinct CDR3 sequences, with 94% occurring once and the leading ten covering roughly 0.099%. The sequenced sample consisted of CD4+ T cells from PBMCs. These receptors were obtained from a human donor with multiple sclerosis.

This rearrangement joins TRBV7-2 to TRBJ2-3, with 8 positions matching TRBD2. The CDR3 covers 18 residues. CDR1 and CDR2 (germline): SGHTA, FQGNSA. The V segment lost 1 base and the J segment 4 bases; nucleotides outside the gene matches: 13. This chain's CDR3 is CASSLEATRAGDADTQYF. As DNA, the CDR3 is TGTGCCAGCAGCTTAGAAGCGACTAGAGCGGGGGATGCAGATACGCAGTATTTT.

This chain uses TRBV7-2 with TRBJ1-2; D is uncertain. Trimming took 5 bases from V and 2 from J, leaving 9 bases between them. The length of the CDR3 is 13 residues. Germline assignment: CDR1 SGHTA and CDR2 FQGNSA. CDR3 DNA: TGTGCCAGCAGCCATGACCTGAACTATGGCTACACCTTC. Protein product: CASSHDLNYGYTF.

The chain uses TRBV18 and TRBJ2-3, with D maybe TRBD1 (5 bases). Trimming removed 4 bases at V and 2 bases at J, with 10 bases between. Germline V lookup: CDR1 KGHSH, CDR2 LQKENI. The CDR3 extends over 14 amino acids. For the CDR3, the DNA is TGTGCCAGCTCACTTCGACAGAACACAGATACGCAGTATTTT. This encodes CASSLRQNTDTQYF. Filled out from reference TRBV18 and TRBJ2-3, the complete variable domain reads NAGVMQNPRHLVRRRGQEARLRCSPMKGHSHVYWYRQLPEEGLKFMVYLQKENIIDESGMPKERFSAEFPKEGPSILRIQQVVRGDSAAYFCASSLRQNTDTQYFGPGTRLTVL.

In DNA form, the CDR3 reads TGCGCCAGCAGCTTTGGGGCAGGGAGTTCGAACACCGGGGAGCTGTTTTTT. Protein: CASSFGAGSSNTGELFF. The chain carries TRBV5-1 and TRBJ2-2; D may correspond to TRBD1 or TRBD2 (5 bases each). V was trimmed by 2 bases and J by 0 bases, leaving 14 bases between them. The germline CDR1 and CDR2 sequences are SGHRS and YFSETQ. This CDR3 has 17 amino acids.

V is TRBV5-1 and J is TRBJ2-7; 8 nucleotides agree with TRBD1. The V and J ends lost 4 bases and 6 bases, in that order; junction bases with no gene match: 9. This CDR3 region has 14 residues. CDR1 SGHRS and CDR2 YFSETQ come from the germline V gene. CDR3 residues: CASSPGQGFSEQYF. The CDR3 DNA sequence: TGCGCCAGCAGCCCCGGACAGGGCTTTAGCGAGCAGTACTTC.

The chain links TRBV29-1 to TRBJ1-4; no reliable D call. CDR3 length: 11 residues. In germline, CDR1 is SQVTM, CDR2 ANQGSEA. The V end was cut by 3 bases, the J end by 5 bases, with 4 bases between. DNA for the CDR3: TGCAGCGTTGAGGTGAATGAAAAACTGTTTTTT. Encoded protein: CSVEVNEKLFF.

A single count supports this clonotype. CDR3 sequence: CATSGTSGRGEQFF. CDR3 nucleotides: TGTGCCACCAGCGGGACTAGCGGTCGGGGGGAGCAGTTCTTC. V and J are TRBV24-1 and TRBJ2-1, with TRBD2 matching over 11 bases. V gave up 7 bases and J gave up 10 bases; unmatched junction bases: 8. The V gene's germline CDR1 is KGHDR and CDR2 SFDVKD. The CDR3 spans 14 residues.

This rearrangement joins TRBV21-1 to TRBJ2-1; the table names TRBD1, a call not compared with the DNA. TRBV21-1 is an annotated pseudogene. CDR3 size: 17 residues. Here the CDR3 reads CASTTPWDSDTYNEQFF. As DNA, the CDR3 is TGTGCCAGCACCACACCGTGGGACAGCGATACCTACAATGAGCAGTTCTTC.

This clonotype was observed a single time. V is TRBV7-9 and J is TRBJ1-5; weak D call: TRBD1 (6 bases). Germline V gives CDR1 SEHNR, CDR2 FQNEAQ (reference sequence). V gave up 5 bases and J gave up 2 bases, with 19 bases separating them. This CDR3 contains 17 residues. Here the CDR3 reads CASSPRRDNLGNQPQHF. The DNA of the CDR3 is TGTGCCAGCAGCCCACGGAGGGACAACTTAGGCAATCAGCCCCAGCATTTT. Full variable domain (remainder filled in from reference TRBV7-9 and TRBJ1-5): DTGVSQNPRHKITKRGQNVTFRCDPISEHNRLYWYRQTLGQGPEFLTYFQNEAQLEKSRLLSDRFSAERPKGSFSTLEIQRTEQGDSAMYLCASSPRRDNLGNQPQHFGDGTRLSIL.

The V gene is TRBV20-1, the J gene TRBJ1-3; D gene unclear. Per the germline V gene, CDR1 is DFQATT and CDR2 is SNEGSKA (reference sequence). Trimming took off 5 bases at V and 0 bases at J, with 11 bases between the two ends. This CDR3 region has 14 residues. CDR3 DNA sequence: TGCAGTGCTCCCTTAATGAACTCTGGAAACACCATATATTTT. Its translation: CSAPLMNSGNTIYF.

The CDR3: CASSLEGRAQHF. The DNA of the CDR3 is TGTGCCAGCAGTTTAGAGGGGAGGGCCCAGCATTTT. This rearrangement joins TRBV12-3 or TRBV12-4 to TRBJ1-5; TRBD1 might be the D (5 bases). CDR3 length: 12 amino acids. V gave up 1 base and J gave up 11 bases, with 9 bases separating them.

The V call is TRBV9, the J call TRBJ1-2; TRBD1 agrees at 8 bases. V lost 0 bases and J lost 8; bases outside the gene matches: 3. The CDR3 contains 13 residues. Germline V CDR1 and CDR2: SGDLS, YYNGEE. CDR3 loop: CASSVVTGDGYTF. CDR3 DNA: TGTGCCAGCAGCGTAGTGACAGGGGACGGCTACACCTTC.

This clonotype came up once. This chain links TRBV7-2 with TRBJ2-5; the D gene is possibly TRBD2 (6 bases). Germline CDR1 and CDR2: SGHTA and FQGNSA. The CDR3 runs 13 residues. Trimming left V 4 bases short and J 4 bases short, with 10 bases between. CDR3 nucleotide sequence: TGTGCCAGCAGCTCAATGGGGGGAGAGACCCAGTACTTC. Its protein product is CASSSMGGETQYF.

The chain employs TRBV7-9 and TRBJ2-1; D not resolved. This CDR3 has 16 residues. CDR1 and CDR2 from the germline V gene are SEHNR and FQNEAQ (reference sequence). V was trimmed by 6 bases and J by 2 bases, leaving 17 bases between them. This CDR3 reads CASSSTASSPYNEQFF. Written as DNA, the CDR3 is TGTGCCAGCAGTTCTACCGCTTCGTCCCCCTACAATGAGCAGTTCTTC.

The V call is TRBV6-6, the J call TRBJ1-5, with D possibly matching TRBD1 (6 bases). Trimming took 0 bases from V and 7 from J, leaving 13 bases between them. This CDR3 has 15 amino acids. Germline-derived CDR1 and CDR2 are MNHNY and SVGAGI (reference sequence). The CDR3 loop reads CASSYSGGLGQPQHF. The CDR3 nucleotides read TGTGCCAGCAGTTACTCGGGGGGGCTTGGGCAGCCCCAGCATTTT.

The chain carries TRBV12-3 or TRBV12-4 and TRBJ2-1; D unclear. This CDR3 is built from 12 residues. Trimming took off 6 bases at V and 9 bases at J, with 12 bases between the two ends. The CDR3 coding sequence is TGTGCCAGCAGCCCGGGCGGAATTGAGCAGTTCTTC. Its translation is CASSPGGIEQFF.

The genes are TRBV9 and TRBJ2-7, with a possible D match to TRBD2 (7 bases). The CDR3 contains 15 residues. Trimming shortened V by 3 bases and J by 4 bases, and 17 bases separated the two germline ends. Germline CDR1 is SGDLS and CDR2 is YYNGEE. CDR3 sequence: CASSAGGTYFYEQYF. CDR3 in DNA: TGTGCCAGCAGCGCCGGGGGGACATACTTTTACGAGCAGTACTTC.

This sequence joins TRBV3-1 and TRBJ2-7; either TRBD1 or TRBD2 may fit D (5 bases each). Per the germline V gene, CDR1 is LGHDT and CDR2 is YNNKEL (reference sequence). The CDR3 spans 16 residues. V lost 1 base to trimming and J lost 3 bases, with 16 bases between them. The CDR3 nucleotides are TGTGCCAGCAGCCAAGGAGGGGCTTGGCAGGGCTACGAGCAGTACTTC. It translates to CASSQGGAWQGYEQYF.

CDR3 coding DNA: TGTGCCAGCAGCGTATCAGGGGGGGACCGCGATGAGCAGTACTTC. Translated: CASSVSGGDRDEQYF. The chain recombines TRBV9 with TRBJ2-7; D may be TRBD1 or TRBD2 (7 bases each). V lost 1 base and J 7 bases, leaving 18 bases between the germline ends. Per germline, CDR1 SGDLS and CDR2 YYNGEE. This CDR3 region has 15 residues.

The chain's CDR3 is CAWSPGLAGWDTQYF. The CDR3 DNA follows: TGTGCCTGGAGCCCGGGACTAGCGGGATGGGATACGCAGTATTTT. The chain has TRBV30 and TRBJ2-3; 13 bases line up with TRBD2. The CDR3 is 15 residues long. CDR1 and CDR2 (germline): GTSNPN, SVGIG (reference sequence). With 3 bases clipped from V and 6 bases from J, the junction kept 6 bases outside the gene matches.

The chain has TRBV5-6 and TRBJ1-4; D is undetermined. The germline V and J ends were trimmed by 1 base and 8 bases, with 9 bases remaining between them. The CDR3 is 13 residues long. Germline-derived CDR1 and CDR2 are SGHDT and YYEEEE. CDR3 in amino acids: CASSLNRGEKLFF. The DNA of the CDR3 is TGTGCCAGCAGCTTGAATCGGGGAGAAAAACTGTTTTTT. The whole variable domain, remainder taken from reference TRBV5-6 and TRBJ1-4, is DAGVTQSPTHLIKTRGQQVTLRCSPKSGHDTVSWYQQALGQGPQFIFQYYEEEERQRGNFPDRFSGHQFPNYSSELNVNALLLGDSALYLCASSLNRGEKLFFGSGTQLSVL.

The chain joins TRBV3-1 to TRBJ2-5; D may be TRBD1 (5 bases). Per the germline V gene, CDR1 is LGHDT and CDR2 is YNNKEL (reference sequence). This CDR3 region has 13 residues. Trimming cost V 4 bases and J 4 bases, with 10 bases left between them. CDR3 sequence reads: CASSPHGAETQYF. CDR3 nucleotides: TGTGCCAGCAGCCCTCATGGGGCAGAGACCCAGTACTTC.

V gene TRBV9 combines with J gene TRBJ2-1; TRBD1 might be the D (6 bases). Trimming shortened V by 4 bases and J by 2 bases, and 10 bases separated the two germline ends. CDR3 length equals 14 residues. Germline V gene lookup returns CDR1 SGDLS and CDR2 YYNGEE. The CDR3 nucleotides read TGTGCCAGCAGCCCCCGGACAGCCTACAATGAGCAGTTCTTC. Encoded protein: CASSPRTAYNEQFF.

The genes are TRBV6-2 or TRBV6-3 and TRBJ2-1, with 15 bases aligning to TRBD2. The V segment lost 7 bases and the J segment 10 bases; nucleotides outside the gene matches: 8. The CDR3 length is 15 residues. CDR1 and CDR2 from the germline V gene are MNHEY and SVGEGT. The CDR3 sequence is CASTDRGLAGGEQFF. The CDR3 region has the DNA TGTGCCAGCACCGACCGAGGACTAGCGGGAGGGGAGCAGTTCTTC.

The chain links TRBV7-9 to TRBJ1-1; D gene uncertain. Germline CDR1 is SEHNR and CDR2 is FQNEAQ (reference sequence). Trimming shortened V by 2 bases and J by 11 bases, and 9 bases separated the two germline ends. The length of the CDR3 is 11 residues. CDR3 sequence (DNA): TGTGCCAGCAGCTTATTTGACGAGGCTTTCTTT. It encodes CASSLFDEAFF.

This CDR3 reads CASSGGTSPYNEQFF. The CDR3 DNA is TGTGCCAGCAGTGGTGGGACTAGCCCTTACAATGAGCAGTTCTTC. V is TRBV2 and J is TRBJ2-1; 9 bases map to TRBD2. V lost 4 bases and J lost 4; bases outside the gene matches: 5. The CDR3 runs 15 residues. CDR1 is SNHLY and CDR2 is FYNNEI in the germline V gene.

The table lists this clonotype with a few counts. This sequence joins TRBV12-3 or TRBV12-4 and TRBJ1-3; TRBD1 might be the D (5 bases). The length of the CDR3 is 14 residues. V was clipped by 5 bases and J by 1 base, with 9 bases between them. Here the CDR3 reads CASSGGGSGNTIYF. CDR3 bases: TGTGCCAGCAGTGGGGGGGGATCTGGAAACACCATATATTTT.

The chain joins TRBV7-8 to TRBJ2-1; D is ambiguous. CDR1 is SGHVS and CDR2 is FQNEAQ in the germline V gene. Trimming removed 1 base from V and 5 bases from J, with 12 bases in between. The length of the CDR3 is 15 residues. CDR3 residues: CASSLVNHQDNEQFF. CDR3 in DNA: TGTGCCAGCAGCTTAGTTAATCACCAGGACAATGAGCAGTTCTTC.

This chain links TRBV7-8 with TRBJ1-1; TRBD1 agrees at 7 bases. The CDR3 has 15 residues. Germline V gene sequence: CDR1 SGHVS, CDR2 FQNEAQ. V shed 2 bases and J 4 bases; nucleotides not matched to a gene: 7. The CDR3: CASSLMAGGGTEAFF. CDR3 coding DNA: TGTGCCAGCAGCTTAATGGCAGGGGGTGGCACTGAAGCTTTCTTT. Full variable domain (rest looked up from reference TRBV7-8 and TRBJ1-1): GAGVSQSPRYKVAKRGQDVALRCDPISGHVSLFWYQQALGQGPEFLTYFQNEAQLDKSGLPSDRFFAERPEGSVSTLKIQRTQQEDSAVYLCASSLMAGGGTEAFFGQGTRLTVV.

The rearrangement joins TRBV7-9 to TRBJ2-7; D gene unclear. From germline, CDR1 is SEHNR and CDR2 FQNEAQ (reference sequence). This CDR3 spans 17 amino acids. Between the trimmed V and J ends, which lost 4 bases and 0 bases, there was a span of 19 bases. This CDR3 reads CASSSLPKTETSYEQYF. The CDR3 DNA reads as TGTGCCAGCAGCTCCCTTCCCAAGACCGAAACCTCCTACGAGCAGTACTTC.

This chain joins TRBV7-2 and TRBJ2-1; the match to TRBD1 covers 8 bases. The CDR3 runs to 15 residues. V was clipped by 5 bases and J by 6 bases; unmatched bases: 9. CDR1 and CDR2 from the germline V gene are SGHTA and FQGNSA. The CDR3 sequence is CASSQDRAGGNEQFF. DNA of the CDR3: TGTGCCAGCAGCCAGGACAGGGCTGGGGGCAATGAGCAGTTCTTC.

The J gene is TRBJ2-2, the V gene TRBV5-4; TRBD2 might be the D (6 bases). This CDR3 contains 16 residues. V was pared by 4 bases and J by 0 bases, with 13 bases between. Germline CDR1 reads SGHNT; CDR2 reads YYREEE (reference sequence). CDR3 in DNA: TGTGCCAGCAGCAATGGAGGGACGGCGAACACCGGGGAGCTGTTTTTT. This translates into CASSNGGTANTGELFF.